The 7 T cell receptor beta chains below were found in one sample sequenced in a study of blood T cell repertoires in COVID-19. The table came from immunoSEQ multiplex PCR; TCRdb's copy has only in-frame clones and leaves some out. Of 300,000 to 400,000 clones in the sample, 75% to 90% are singletons; the top ten hold 6% to 7%. The sequenced material came from peripheral blood. The receptors here all came from a woman aged 45 to 65 with COVID-19, enrolled during active disease.

V and J are TRBV29-1 and TRBJ1-1; D is possibly TRBD1 (5 bases). Germline V gives CDR1 SQVTM, CDR2 ANQGSEA. V was trimmed by 7 bases and J by 6 bases, leaving 15 bases between them. The CDR3 extends over 12 amino acids. The CDR3 DNA is TGCAGCGCTAGGCAGGGTAGGCCTGAAGCTTTCTTT. It codes for CSARQGRPEAFF.

The chain is built from TRBV28 and TRBJ1-2, with D perhaps matching TRBD1 (5 bases). V was shortened by 2 bases and J by 1 base, with 20 bases between the two germline ends. Germline V gives CDR1 MDHEN, CDR2 SYDVKM. The CDR3 length is 18 residues. The CDR3 loop is CASSLGAAGHVYNYGYTF. CDR3 nucleotides: TGTGCCAGCAGTTTAGGGGCGGCAGGGCACGTTTATAACTATGGCTACACCTTC.

This clone appeared a few times. This chain uses TRBV25-1 with TRBJ1-2; 8 bases agree with TRBD1. Per germline, CDR1 MGHDK and CDR2 SYGVNS. The CDR3 loop spans 15 amino acids. Trimming removed 6 bases from V and 0 bases from J; junction bases left unmatched: 6. CDR3 region: CASSQGATANYGYTF. CDR3 DNA sequence: TGTGCCAGCAGCCAGGGGGCGACAGCTAACTATGGCTACACCTTC.

The chain is built from TRBV27 and TRBJ2-3, with 10 bases identical to TRBD1. This CDR3 region has 16 residues. With 5 bases clipped from V and 6 bases from J, the junction kept 11 bases outside the gene matches. Germline loops: CDR1 MNHEY, CDR2 SMNVEV (reference sequence). In nucleotides, the CDR3 is TGTGCCAGCAGTCTAATCCGGGACAGGGGAGGGGATACGCAGTATTTT. Translating it yields CASSLIRDRGGDTQYF.

The V and J genes are TRBV27 and TRBJ1-5, with D possibly TRBD1 on 5 matching bases. CDR3 size: 16 residues. V was pared by 0 bases and J by 2 bases, with 11 bases between. Germline CDR1 is MNHEY and CDR2 is SMNVEV (reference sequence). In DNA form, the CDR3 reads TGTGCCAGCAGTTTATCGATAAACAGGCGCAATCAGCCCCAGCATTTT. It yields the protein CASSLSINRRNQPQHF.

This clone was observed a few times. The rearrangement uses TRBV29-1 and TRBJ1-1, with D unresolved. The CDR3 sequence is 14 residues long. Germline CDR1 reads SQVTM; CDR2 reads ANQGSEA. V was shortened by 5 bases and J by 0 bases, with 13 bases between the two germline ends. The CDR3 DNA sequence: TGCAGCGTTAAGAGAGGGTTGATGAACACTGAAGCTTTCTTT. Translation gives CSVKRGLMNTEAFF.

V is TRBV12-5 and J is TRBJ2-2, with TRBD2 matching 13 bases. The J segment lost 3 bases and the V segment lost 4 bases, leaving 2 bases of the junction unmatched. Germline V CDR1 and CDR2: LGHNT, FRNRAP. This CDR3 has 16 amino acids. The CDR3 sequence: CASGSGLAGDTGELFF. The CDR3 DNA is TGTGCTAGTGGTTCAGGACTAGCGGGAGACACCGGGGAGCTGTTTTTT.